This TCR beta chain was sequenced for a study of blood T cell repertoires in COVID-19. The germline CDR1 and CDR2 sequences are LGHDT and YNNKEL (reference sequence). The CDR3 runs 14 residues. V lost 1 base and J 5 bases, leaving 11 bases between the germline ends. The table came from immunoSEQ multiplex PCR; TCRdb's copy has only in-frame clones and leaves some out. The sample includes 70,000 to 100,000 clones, approximately 86% of them seen just once. Sequencing was performed on peripheral blood. The clonotype was recovered from an elderly man with active or convalescent COVID-19. The rearrangement uses TRBV3-1 (or the pseudogene TRBV3-2) and TRBJ1-1, with TRBD1 as a possible D gene (6 bases). For the CDR3, the DNA is TGTGCCAGCAGCCAAGGAGGGGGTAGGACTGAAGCTTTCTTT. Translating it yields CASSQGGGRTEAFF.